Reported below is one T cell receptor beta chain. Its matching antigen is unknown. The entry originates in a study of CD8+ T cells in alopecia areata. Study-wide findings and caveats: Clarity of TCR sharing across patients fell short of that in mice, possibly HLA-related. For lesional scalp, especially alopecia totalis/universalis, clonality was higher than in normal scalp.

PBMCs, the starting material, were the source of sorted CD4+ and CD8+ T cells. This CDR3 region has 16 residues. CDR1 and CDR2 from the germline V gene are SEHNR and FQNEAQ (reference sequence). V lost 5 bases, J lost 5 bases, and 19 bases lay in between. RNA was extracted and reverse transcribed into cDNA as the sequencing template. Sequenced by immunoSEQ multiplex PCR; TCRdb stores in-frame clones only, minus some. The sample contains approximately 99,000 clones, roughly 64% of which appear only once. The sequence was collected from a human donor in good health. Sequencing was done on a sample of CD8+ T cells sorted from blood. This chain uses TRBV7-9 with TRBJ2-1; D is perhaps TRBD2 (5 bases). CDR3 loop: CASSQPGGRRHNEQFF. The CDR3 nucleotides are TGTGCCAGCAGCCAACCCGGCGGGCGGAGACACAATGAGCAGTTCTTC.